This T cell receptor beta chain was found in a study of cytomegalovirus exposure and HLA in healthy donors. Turning to the study itself: Unique TCR beta sequences numbering about 100 million came from 150 million to 200 million T cells in an earlier analysis. Unique TCRs from HLA-typed donors, 65 million to 85 million of them, were held in an early data release. Among fewer than 500 genotyped donors, roughly 80% fell in the Caucasian-associated ancestry cluster. Study-wide findings and caveats: Later on, analysis showed that most CMV-associated TCR beta chains appeared to be HLA-restricted.

V trimming: 3 bases; J trimming: 7 bases; junction bases outside the gene matches: 10. Looked up from germline, CDR1 is MGHDK and CDR2 is SYGVNS. The CDR3 covers 15 residues. PCR was performed using 60 Vbeta and 13 Jbeta primers. Profiled with immunoSEQ multiplex PCR; TCRdb holds only in-frame clones, not every one. The sample shows 200,000 to 250,000 clones, around 86% of them seen only once. A note on this clone: The antigen is not known.

The TCR originated in a woman aged 35 to 49 in good health and CMV-seronegative. This sequence joins TRBV25-1 and TRBJ2-7, with 9 positions matching TRBD1. Sequenced sample: PBMCs. Here the CDR3 DNA reads TGTGCCAGCAGTGATCCGGGACAGGGTTCCATAGAGCAGTACTTC. Amino acid sequence: CASSDPGQGSIEQYF.